Each of the 27 T cell receptor beta chains below was sequenced from the same sample in a study of identical twins. TCRdb re-analysed the 5' RACE reads in MiXCR, keeping a single row per CDR3 protein. This sample has fewer than 900,000 distinct CDR3 sequences, with roughly 18% found just once. These data also formed part of another study, on T cells expressing NK-cell markers.

The sample comprised PBMCs. The receptors shown here come from a woman aged 18 to 35 in good health.

The sample holds one count of this clonotype. J is TRBJ2-3 and V is TRBV27; possibly TRBD2 for D (5 bases). The V and J ends lost 6 bases and 2 bases respectively, with 15 bases between them. The CDR3 loop spans 15 amino acids. Per germline, CDR1 MNHEY and CDR2 SMNVEV (reference sequence). The CDR3 region is CASRAGLLTTDTQYF. The CDR3, as DNA: TGTGCCAGCAGAGCCGGACTTCTTACCACAGATACGCAGTATTTT.

The V and J genes are TRBV7-6 and TRBJ1-2, with D perhaps TRBD1 (5 bases). The V gene's germline CDR1 is SGHVS and CDR2 FNYEAQ. V lost 1 base and J 7 bases, leaving 10 bases between the germline ends. The CDR3 length is 13 residues. This CDR3 reads CASSLDRQIGYTF. The CDR3 DNA is TGTGCCAGCAGCTTAGACAGGCAAATTGGCTACACCTTC.

This chain connects TRBV6-2 or TRBV6-3 to TRBJ2-7; D is undetermined. CDR1 and CDR2 from the germline V gene are MNHEY and SVGEGT. The CDR3 has 14 amino acids. Trimming pared 6 bases from V and 4 bases from J, leaving 16 bases between. CDR3 nucleotide sequence: TGTGCCAGCAGCCACCCCCAGCCTCCGTACGAGCAGTACTTC. Amino acid sequence: CASSHPQPPYEQYF.

The chain joins TRBV7-6 to TRBJ2-5; 9 bases are a match to TRBD1. V shed 7 bases, J shed 5 bases, and the junction held 14 bases outside the gene matches. Germline CDR1 SGHVS, CDR2 FNYEAQ. The CDR3 is 16 residues long. In DNA, the CDR3 is TGTGCCAGCACCCAGGGACAGGGAGCGAGTAAGGAGACCCAGTACTTC. Residues: CASTQGQGASKETQYF. Variable domain in full (rest from reference TRBV7-6 and TRBJ2-5): GAGVSQSPRYKVTKRGQDVALRCDPISGHVSLYWYRQALGQGPEFLTYFNYEAQQDKSGLPNDRFSAERPEGSISTLTIQRTEQRDSAMYRCASTQGQGASKETQYFGPGTRLLVL.

This clonotype has just a few counts. The chain combines TRBV5-1 with TRBJ2-1; D gene ambiguous. V lost 4 bases, J lost 6 bases, and 8 bases lay in between. The CDR3 loop spans 12 amino acids. The germline V gene has CDR1 SGHRS and CDR2 YFSETQ. The CDR3 here is CASSDSLNEQFF. DNA for the CDR3: TGCGCCAGCAGCGACTCCCTCAATGAGCAGTTCTTC.

This clonotype was counted many times. V gene TRBV4-3 combines with J gene TRBJ2-7; D possibly matches TRBD1 or TRBD2 (6 bases each). Trimming pared 0 bases from V and 3 bases from J, leaving 12 bases between. The CDR3 runs to 15 residues. From germline, CDR1 is LGHNA and CDR2 YSLEER. The CDR3 DNA sequence: TGCGCCAGCAGCCAAGATATTCGGGGGCTCTACGAGCAGTACTTC. Amino acid sequence: CASSQDIRGLYEQYF.

V usage is TRBV12-3 or TRBV12-4 and J usage is TRBJ1-1; D not certain. This CDR3 region has 12 residues. V was cut by 0 bases and J by 8 bases, with 7 bases left in between. The CDR3 DNA is TGTGCCAGCAGTTTAGCCAATCAGGAAGCTTTCTTT. Its protein product is CASSLANQEAFF.

The V gene is TRBV9, the J gene TRBJ2-1; possibly TRBD2 for D (5 bases). The V end was cut by 2 bases, the J end by 7 bases, with 16 bases between. This CDR3 has 15 residues. Germline loops: CDR1 SGDLS, CDR2 YYNGEE. CDR3 sequence: CASSVEDWSANEQFF. CDR3 sequence (DNA): TGTGCCAGCAGCGTGGAGGACTGGTCGGCGAATGAGCAGTTCTTC.

This clonotype has just a few counts. The CDR3 DNA is TGTGCCAGCAGCATCACAGGAGGTACTGAAGCTTTCTTT. It yields the protein CASSITGGTEAFF. This chain connects TRBV11-2 to TRBJ1-1, with D perhaps TRBD1 (5 bases). The CDR3 runs 13 residues. The germline gives CDR1 SGHAT, CDR2 FQNNGV. V lost 5 bases to trimming and J lost 5 bases, with 12 bases between them.

V and J are TRBV27 and TRBJ2-5, with D unclear. Germline V gives CDR1 MNHEY, CDR2 SMNVEV (reference sequence). The V and J ends lost 4 bases and 2 bases respectively, with 14 bases between them. CDR3 length: 15 amino acids. CDR3: CASSSPPPRQETQYF. Here the CDR3 DNA reads TGTGCCAGCAGTTCCCCACCCCCAAGGCAAGAGACCCAGTACTTC.

The chain combines TRBV7-9 with TRBJ2-1; D is unclear. CDR3 length equals 12 residues. The ends were cut back, 8 bases at V and 6 bases at J, with 11 bases in the middle. Germline loops: CDR1 SEHNR, CDR2 FQNEAQ (reference sequence). CDR3: CASGSLSNEQFF. Here the CDR3 DNA reads TGTGCCAGCGGAAGCTTATCCAATGAGCAGTTCTTC.

This clonotype has more than one count but fewer than ten. The chain uses TRBV5-5 and TRBJ2-3; D is perhaps TRBD1 (5 bases). This CDR3 spans 15 amino acids. Trimming removed 0 bases from V and 5 bases from J, with 13 bases in between. Germline V gene sequence: CDR1 SGHKS, CDR2 YYEKEE (reference sequence). CDR3 sequence (DNA): TGTGCCAGCAGCTTGGACAGGACCCTCGGAGATACGCAGTATTTT. Its protein is CASSLDRTLGDTQYF. Full variable domain (missing parts from reference TRBV5-5 and TRBJ2-3): DAGVTQSPTHLIKTRGQQVTLRCSPISGHKSVSWYQQVLGQGPQFIFQYYEKEERGRGNFPDRFSARQFPNYSSELNVNALLLGDSALYLCASSLDRTLGDTQYFGPGTRLTVL.

This clonotype was counted only a few times. The chain joins TRBV10-3 to TRBJ1-1; the D is unclear. Germline CDR1 is ENHRY and CDR2 is SYGVKD. CDR3 length: 15 residues. With 1 base removed from V and 1 base from J, the gap between germline ends came to 10 bases. CDR3 region: CAISEFGRENTEAFF. CDR3 nucleotide sequence: TGTGCCATCAGTGAGTTCGGGCGGGAGAACACTGAAGCTTTCTTT.

The chain recombines TRBV5-1 with TRBJ1-4; D not certain. CDR3 size: 14 residues. Germline V gene lookup returns CDR1 SGHRS and CDR2 YFSETQ. V lost 1 base to trimming and J lost 7 bases, with 11 bases between them. The CDR3 DNA follows: TGCGCCAGCAGCTTGATGCGCCCTGGTGAAAAACTGTTTTTT. Amino acid sequence: CASSLMRPGEKLFF.

A single count supports this clonotype. The V and J genes are TRBV12-3 or TRBV12-4 and TRBJ2-5; 8 nucleotides align to TRBD2. The length of the CDR3 is 15 residues. J gave up 2 bases and V 5 bases, and 7 bases lay outside the gene matches. CDR3 residues: CASSASGTRQETQYF. For the CDR3, the DNA is TGTGCCAGCAGTGCATCGGGGACTAGACAAGAGACCCAGTACTTC.

Written as DNA, the CDR3 is TGTGCCAGCAGCTTAGCGACAGGGGGTAATTCACCCCTCCACTTT. Translating it yields CASSLATGGNSPLHF. The genes are TRBV7-6 and TRBJ1-6; 9 bases line up with TRBD1. Germline lookup yields CDR1 SGHVS and CDR2 FNYEAQ. Losses at the gene ends were 0 bases for V and 6 bases for J; bases not matched to a gene: 0. CDR3 length: 15 amino acids. Full variable domain (outside the CDR3, taken from reference TRBV7-6 and TRBJ1-6): GAGVSQSPRYKVTKRGQDVALRCDPISGHVSLYWYRQALGQGPEFLTYFNYEAQQDKSGLPNDRFSAERPEGSISTLTIQRTEQRDSAMYRCASSLATGGNSPLHFGNGTRLTVT.

This clonotype was counted a few times. The gene calls are TRBV7-9 and TRBJ2-1; possibly TRBD1 for D (5 bases). Germline loops: CDR1 SEHNR, CDR2 FQNEAQ (reference sequence). The length of the CDR3 is 15 residues. The ends were cut back, 3 bases at V and 2 bases at J, with 11 bases in the middle. CDR3 amino acids: CASSFRQSPYNEQFF. The CDR3 DNA follows: TGTGCCAGCAGCTTCCGACAGTCCCCCTACAATGAGCAGTTCTTC.

A word on this clonotype: Since a much larger clone is just one base distant, this may be a read error. This sequence joins TRBV6-2 or TRBV6-3 and TRBJ2-7; D unresolved. The CDR3 is 11 residues long. Looked up from germline, CDR1 is MNHEY and CDR2 is SVGEGT. DNA of the CDR3: TGTGTCAGCAGCTATTTATACGAGCAGTACTTC. Its translation is CVSSYLYEQYF.

This clonotype came up many times. The CDR3 nucleotides are TGCAGCGTTGATCTTGGGGCCAATGAGCAGTTCTTC. Translated: CSVDLGANEQFF. The rearrangement uses TRBV29-1 and TRBJ2-1; D possibly corresponds to TRBD1 (5 bases). The V gene lost 3 bases and the J gene lost 6 bases, with 9 bases spanning the gap. There are 12 residues in the CDR3. Germline CDR1 reads SQVTM; CDR2 reads ANQGSEA.

The V and J genes are TRBV6-7 and TRBJ2-7; D unresolved. TRBV6-7 is sorted into the ORF group, with uncertain function. This CDR3 spans 19 amino acids. Deletions cut 7 bases from V and 3 bases from J, with 31 bases between. The CDR3 DNA sequence: TGTGCCAGCAAGCATAGTTCGGGTTTGGATCAGCTCCGCTACTACGAGCAGTACTTC. This codes for CASKHSSGLDQLRYYEQYF.

V usage is TRBV27 and J usage is TRBJ1-2; TRBD1 agrees at 8 bases. Trimming cost V 5 bases and J 3 bases; bases outside gene matches: 5. Per the germline V gene, CDR1 is MNHEY and CDR2 is SMNVEV (reference sequence). This CDR3 is built from 14 residues. CDR3 sequence: CASSAGTGDYGYTF. The DNA for the CDR3 is TGTGCCAGCAGTGCCGGGACAGGTGACTATGGCTACACCTTC.

The V and J genes are TRBV6-2 or TRBV6-3 and TRBJ2-1, with D tentatively TRBD2 (6 bases). CDR1 and CDR2 (germline): MNHEY, SVGEGT. This CDR3 region has 13 residues. Trimming stripped 2 bases from V and 9 bases from J, with 11 bases between. CDR3 region: CASSYSPSVEQFF. CDR3 nucleotide sequence: TGTGCCAGCAGTTACAGCCCTAGCGTTGAGCAGTTCTTC.

This clonotype came up a few times. This chain joins TRBV12-3 or TRBV12-4 and TRBJ1-5, with TRBD1 matching over 8 bases. V shed 0 bases, J shed 12 bases, and the junction held 4 bases outside the gene matches. The CDR3 sequence is 13 residues long. The CDR3 loop is CASSLALDRDQHF. The DNA for the CDR3 is TGTGCCAGCAGTTTAGCCTTGGACAGGGACCAGCATTTT.

As to this clonotype: At one boundary the junction diverges from the germline segment, which might be a read error. This chain links TRBV7-7 with TRBJ2-2; the D is unclear. The CDR3 is 15 amino acids. Germline V gene lookup returns CDR1 SSHAT and CDR2 FNYEAQ (reference sequence). CDR3 sequence reads: CASSFDVGIAGELFF. CDR3 coding DNA: TGTGCTAGCAGCTTTGATGTCGGTATCGCCGGGGAGCTGTTTTTT.

The chain carries TRBV29-1 and TRBJ2-7; D is ambiguous. Trimming took 6 bases from V and 1 from J, leaving 10 bases between them. The V gene's germline CDR1 is SQVTM and CDR2 ANQGSEA. The CDR3 totals 12 residues. CDR3 sequence (DNA): TGCAGCGTGGGTTTGGGGTCCTACGAGCAGTACTTC. It is translated as CSVGLGSYEQYF.

V and J are TRBV2 and TRBJ1-5; the D gene is possibly TRBD1 (6 bases). This CDR3 has 14 residues. The germline V and J ends were trimmed by 4 bases and 5 bases, with 12 bases remaining between them. Germline-derived CDR1 and CDR2 are SNHLY and FYNNEI. CDR3: CASSVGGDHQPQHF. The CDR3 DNA is TGTGCCAGCAGTGTAGGGGGGGATCATCAGCCCCAGCATTTT. Combining the CDR3 with reference TRBV2 and TRBJ1-5 gives the whole variable domain EPEVTQTPSHQVTQMGQEVILRCVPISNHLYFYWYRQILGQKVEFLVSFYNNEISEKSEIFDDQFSVERPDGSNFTLKIRSTKLEDSAMYFCASSVGGDHQPQHFGDGTRLSIL.

In its sample, this clonotype was seen a few times. The chain joins TRBV7-2 to TRBJ1-5; D call uncertain. Germline V gives CDR1 SGHTA, CDR2 FQGNSA. With 2 bases removed from V and 3 bases from J, the gap between germline ends came to 14 bases. The length of the CDR3 is 16 residues. CDR3 region: CASSLYGRDTNQPQHF. CDR3 bases: TGTGCCAGCAGCTTATACGGTCGGGATACCAATCAGCCCCAGCATTTT. The complete variable domain, with remaining parts taken from reference TRBV7-2 and TRBJ1-5, reads GAGVSQSPSNKVTEKGKDVELRCDPISGHTALYWYRQSLGQGLEFLIYFQGNSAPDKSGLPSDRFSAERTGGSVSTLTIQRTQQEDSAVYLCASSLYGRDTNQPQHFGDGTRLSIL.